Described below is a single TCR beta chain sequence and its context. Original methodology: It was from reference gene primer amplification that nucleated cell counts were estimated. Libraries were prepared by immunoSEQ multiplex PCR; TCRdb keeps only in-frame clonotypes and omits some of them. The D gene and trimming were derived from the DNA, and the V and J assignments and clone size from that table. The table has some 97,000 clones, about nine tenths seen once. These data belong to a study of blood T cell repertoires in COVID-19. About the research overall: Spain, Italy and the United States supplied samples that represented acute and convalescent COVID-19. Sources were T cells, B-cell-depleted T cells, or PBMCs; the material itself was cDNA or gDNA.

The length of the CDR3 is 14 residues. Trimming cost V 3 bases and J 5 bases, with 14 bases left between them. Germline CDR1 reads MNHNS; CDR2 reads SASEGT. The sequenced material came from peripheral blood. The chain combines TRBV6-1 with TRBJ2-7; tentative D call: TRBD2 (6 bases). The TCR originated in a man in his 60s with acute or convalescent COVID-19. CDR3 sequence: CASSEWTGVNEQYF. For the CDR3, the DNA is TGTGCCAGCAGTGAGTGGACGGGAGTTAACGAGCAGTACTTC.